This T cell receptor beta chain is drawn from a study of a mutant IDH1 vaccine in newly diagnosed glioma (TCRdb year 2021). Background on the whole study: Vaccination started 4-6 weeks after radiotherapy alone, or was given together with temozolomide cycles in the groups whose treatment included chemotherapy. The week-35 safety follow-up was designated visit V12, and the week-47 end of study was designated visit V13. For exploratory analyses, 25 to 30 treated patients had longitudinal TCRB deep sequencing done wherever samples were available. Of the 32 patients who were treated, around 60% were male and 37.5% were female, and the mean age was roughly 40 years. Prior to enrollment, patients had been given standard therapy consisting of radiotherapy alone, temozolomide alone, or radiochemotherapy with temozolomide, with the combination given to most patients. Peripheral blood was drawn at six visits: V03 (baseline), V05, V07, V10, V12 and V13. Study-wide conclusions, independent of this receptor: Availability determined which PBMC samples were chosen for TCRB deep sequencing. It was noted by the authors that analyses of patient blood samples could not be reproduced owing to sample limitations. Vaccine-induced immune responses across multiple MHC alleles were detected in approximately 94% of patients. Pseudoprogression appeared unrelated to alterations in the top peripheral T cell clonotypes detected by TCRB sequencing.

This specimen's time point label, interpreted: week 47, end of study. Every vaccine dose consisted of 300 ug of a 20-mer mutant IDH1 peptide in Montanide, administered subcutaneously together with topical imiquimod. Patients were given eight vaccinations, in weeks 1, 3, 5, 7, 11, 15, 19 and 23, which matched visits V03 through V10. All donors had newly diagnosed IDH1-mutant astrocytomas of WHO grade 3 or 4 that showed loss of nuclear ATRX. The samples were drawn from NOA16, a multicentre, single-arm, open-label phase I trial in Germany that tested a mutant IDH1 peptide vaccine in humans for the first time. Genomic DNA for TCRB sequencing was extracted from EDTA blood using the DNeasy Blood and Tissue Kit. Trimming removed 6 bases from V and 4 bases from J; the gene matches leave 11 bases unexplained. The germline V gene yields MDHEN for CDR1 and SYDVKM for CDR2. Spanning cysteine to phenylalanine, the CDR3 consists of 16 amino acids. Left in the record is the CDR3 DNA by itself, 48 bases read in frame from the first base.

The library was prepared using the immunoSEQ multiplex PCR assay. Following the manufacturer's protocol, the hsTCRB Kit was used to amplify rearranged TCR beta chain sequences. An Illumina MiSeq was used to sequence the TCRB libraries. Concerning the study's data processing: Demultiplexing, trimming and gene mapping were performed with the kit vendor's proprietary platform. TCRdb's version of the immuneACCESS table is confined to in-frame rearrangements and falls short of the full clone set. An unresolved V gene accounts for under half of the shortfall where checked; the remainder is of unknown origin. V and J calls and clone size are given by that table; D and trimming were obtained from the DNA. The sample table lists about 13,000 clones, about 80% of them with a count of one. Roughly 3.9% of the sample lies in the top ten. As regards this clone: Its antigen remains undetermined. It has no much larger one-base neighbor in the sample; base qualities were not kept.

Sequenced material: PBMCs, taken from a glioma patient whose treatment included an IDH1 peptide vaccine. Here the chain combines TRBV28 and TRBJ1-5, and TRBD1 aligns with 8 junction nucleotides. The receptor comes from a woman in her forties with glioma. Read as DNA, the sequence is TGTGCCAGCAGGTTGCCCCGGACAGGGCCGAATCAGCCCCAGCATTTT. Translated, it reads CASRLPRTGPNQPQHF.